This T cell receptor (beta chain) was sequenced for a study of CD4 and CD8 cells across lung adenocarcinoma regions. One entry per CDR3 protein, called by TCRdb with MiXCR from the PCR reads. The sample records about 25,000 distinct CDR3 sequences, 45% to 60% being singletons. The patients had localized lung adenocarcinoma, a non-small cell subtype. This clonotype was sampled from a male donor with lung adenocarcinoma. The CD4 and CD8 labels of this study may be unreliable. Sequenced sample: CD4+ T cells from the center of a lung tumor.

CDR3 sequence (DNA): TGCGCCAGCAGCTTGACGATTGGTGAAAAACTGTTTTTT. Translated, it gives CASSLTIGEKLFF. V usage is TRBV5-1 and J usage is TRBJ1-4; D call uncertain. The CDR3 runs 13 residues. Germline V lookup: CDR1 SGHRS, CDR2 YFSETQ. V shed 1 base and J shed 7 bases, with 8 bases lying between them. Supplemented by reference TRBV5-1 and TRBJ1-4, the full variable domain reads KAGVTQTPRYLIKTRGQQVTLSCSPISGHRSVSWYQQTPGQGLQFLFEYFSETQRNKGNFPGRFSGRQFSNSRSEMNVSTLELGDSALYLCASSLTIGEKLFFGSGTQLSVL.